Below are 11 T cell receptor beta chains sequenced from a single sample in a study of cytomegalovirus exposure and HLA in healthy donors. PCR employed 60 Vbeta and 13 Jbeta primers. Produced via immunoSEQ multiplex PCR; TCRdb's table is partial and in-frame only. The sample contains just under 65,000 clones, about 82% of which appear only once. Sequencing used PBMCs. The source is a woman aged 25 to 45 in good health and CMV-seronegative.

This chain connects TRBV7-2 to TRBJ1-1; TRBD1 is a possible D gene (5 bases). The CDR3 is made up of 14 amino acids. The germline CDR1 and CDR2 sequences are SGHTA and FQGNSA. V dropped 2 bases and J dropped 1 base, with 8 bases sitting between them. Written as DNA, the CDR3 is TGTGCCAGCAGCTTATTCGGGGGGAACACTGAAGCTTTCTTT. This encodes CASSLFGGNTEAFF.

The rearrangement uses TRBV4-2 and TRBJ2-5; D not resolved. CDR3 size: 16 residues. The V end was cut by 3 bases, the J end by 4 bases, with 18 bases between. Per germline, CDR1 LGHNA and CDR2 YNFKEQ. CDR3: CASSQSPEATRETQYF. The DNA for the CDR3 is TGTGCCAGCAGCCAGTCACCTGAGGCGACCCGAGAGACCCAGTACTTC.

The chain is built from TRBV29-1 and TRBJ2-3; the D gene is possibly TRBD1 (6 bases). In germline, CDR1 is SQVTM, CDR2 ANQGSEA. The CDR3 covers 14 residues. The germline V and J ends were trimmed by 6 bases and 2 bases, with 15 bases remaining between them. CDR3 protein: CSVAGALFTDTQYF. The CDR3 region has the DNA TGCAGCGTCGCAGGGGCCCTCTTCACAGATACGCAGTATTTT.

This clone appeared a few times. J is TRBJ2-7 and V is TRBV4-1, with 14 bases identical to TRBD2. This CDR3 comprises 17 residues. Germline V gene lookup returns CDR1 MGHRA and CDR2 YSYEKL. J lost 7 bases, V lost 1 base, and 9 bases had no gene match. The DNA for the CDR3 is TGCGCCAGCAGCCAAGGAGCTGGGACTAGCGGGAGTGGTGAGCAGTACTTC. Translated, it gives CASSQGAGTSGSGEQYF.

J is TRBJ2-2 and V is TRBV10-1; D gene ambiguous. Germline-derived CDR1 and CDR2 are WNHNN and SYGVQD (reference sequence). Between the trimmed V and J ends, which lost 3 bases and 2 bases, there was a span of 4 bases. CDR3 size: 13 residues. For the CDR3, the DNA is TGCGCCAGCAGTGACAGAAACACCGGGGAGCTGTTTTTT. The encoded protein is CASSDRNTGELFF.

The CDR3 here is CASSLRDRGLTEAFF. The CDR3 nucleotides read TGCGCCAGCAGCCTCCGGGACAGGGGGCTTACTGAAGCTTTCTTT. J is TRBJ1-1 and V is TRBV5-1; 12 nucleotides align to TRBD1. This CDR3 comprises 15 residues. CDR1 is SGHRS, CDR2 YFSETQ, per germline. The ends lost 4 bases at V and 5 bases at J; junction bases unmatched: 6.

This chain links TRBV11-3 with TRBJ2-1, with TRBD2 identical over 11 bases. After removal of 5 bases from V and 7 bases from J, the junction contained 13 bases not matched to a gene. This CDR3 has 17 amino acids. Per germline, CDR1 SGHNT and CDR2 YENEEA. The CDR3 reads CASSTAPTSGSVNEQFF. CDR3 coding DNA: TGTGCCAGCAGCACCGCACCAACTAGCGGGAGTGTAAATGAGCAGTTCTTC. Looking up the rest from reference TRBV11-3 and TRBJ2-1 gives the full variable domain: EAGVVQSPRYKIIEKKQPVAFWCNPISGHNTLYWYLQNLGQGPELLIRYENEEAVDDSQLPKDRFSAERLKGVDSTLKIQPAELGDSAVYLCASSTAPTSGSVNEQFFGPGTRLTVL.

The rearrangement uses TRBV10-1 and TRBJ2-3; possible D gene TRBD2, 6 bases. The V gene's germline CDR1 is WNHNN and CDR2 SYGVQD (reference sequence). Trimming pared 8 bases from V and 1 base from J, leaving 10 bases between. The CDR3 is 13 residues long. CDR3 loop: CASEVAGTDTQYF. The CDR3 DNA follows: TGCGCCAGCGAGGTAGCGGGCACAGATACGCAGTATTTT.

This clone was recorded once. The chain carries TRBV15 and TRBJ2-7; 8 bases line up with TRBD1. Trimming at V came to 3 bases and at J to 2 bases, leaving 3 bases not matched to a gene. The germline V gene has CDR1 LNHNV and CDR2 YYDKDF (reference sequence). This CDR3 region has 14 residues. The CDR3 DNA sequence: TGTGCCACCAGCAGGACAGGGGAGACCTACGAGCAGTACTTC. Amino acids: CATSRTGETYEQYF.

In DNA form, the CDR3 reads TGTGCCACCAGCAGAGGAGCTGCTACAGATACGCAGTATTTT. Amino acid sequence: CATSRGAATDTQYF. The V and J genes are TRBV15 and TRBJ2-3, with D unresolved. Germline V gives CDR1 LNHNV, CDR2 YYDKDF (reference sequence). The CDR3 contains 14 residues. The V end was cut by 1 base, the J end by 3 bases, with 8 bases between.

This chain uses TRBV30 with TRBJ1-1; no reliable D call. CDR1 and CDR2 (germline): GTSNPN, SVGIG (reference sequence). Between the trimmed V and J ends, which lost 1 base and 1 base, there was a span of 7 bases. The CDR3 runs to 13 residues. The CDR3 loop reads CAWSASENTEAFF. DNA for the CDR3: TGTGCCTGGAGTGCCAGTGAGAACACTGAAGCTTTCTTT.